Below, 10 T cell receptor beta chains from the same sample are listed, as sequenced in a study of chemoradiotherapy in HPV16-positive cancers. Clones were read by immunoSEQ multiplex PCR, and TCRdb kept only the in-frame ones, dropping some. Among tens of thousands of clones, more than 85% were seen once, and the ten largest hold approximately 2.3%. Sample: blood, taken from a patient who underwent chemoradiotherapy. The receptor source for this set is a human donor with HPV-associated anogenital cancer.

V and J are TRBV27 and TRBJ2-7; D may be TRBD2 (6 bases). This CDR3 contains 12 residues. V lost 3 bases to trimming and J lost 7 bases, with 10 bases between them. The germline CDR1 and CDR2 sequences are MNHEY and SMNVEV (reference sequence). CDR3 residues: CASSLGGKEQYF. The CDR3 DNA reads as TGTGCCAGCAGTTTGGGGGGAAAAGAGCAGTACTTC.

The CDR3 bases are TGTGCCAGCAGCCCGGGACACTACTCCTACGAGCAGTACTTC. Protein product: CASSPGHYSYEQYF. V is TRBV25-1 and J is TRBJ2-7; D is possibly TRBD1 (6 bases). The length of the CDR3 is 14 residues. V was clipped by 6 bases and J by 0 bases, with 12 bases between them. Germline assignment: CDR1 MGHDK and CDR2 SYGVNS.

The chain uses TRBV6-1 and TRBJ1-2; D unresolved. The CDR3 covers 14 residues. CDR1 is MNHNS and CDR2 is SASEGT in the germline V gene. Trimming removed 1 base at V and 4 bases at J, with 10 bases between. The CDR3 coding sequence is TGTGCCAGCAGTGAAGGTGCCAGGTTCTATGGCTACACCTTC. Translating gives CASSEGARFYGYTF.

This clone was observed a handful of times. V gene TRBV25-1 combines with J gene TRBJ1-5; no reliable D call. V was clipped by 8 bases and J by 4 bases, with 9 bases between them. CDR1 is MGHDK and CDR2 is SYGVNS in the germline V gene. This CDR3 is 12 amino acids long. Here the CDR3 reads CASAASNQPQHF. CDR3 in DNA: TGTGCCAGCGCAGCTTCTAATCAGCCCCAGCATTTT.

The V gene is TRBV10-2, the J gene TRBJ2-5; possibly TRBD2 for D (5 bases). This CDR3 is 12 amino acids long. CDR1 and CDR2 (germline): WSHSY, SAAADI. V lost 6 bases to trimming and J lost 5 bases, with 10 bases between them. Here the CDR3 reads CASSQGGETQYF. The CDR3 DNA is TGCGCCAGCAGCCAAGGCGGGGAGACCCAGTACTTC.

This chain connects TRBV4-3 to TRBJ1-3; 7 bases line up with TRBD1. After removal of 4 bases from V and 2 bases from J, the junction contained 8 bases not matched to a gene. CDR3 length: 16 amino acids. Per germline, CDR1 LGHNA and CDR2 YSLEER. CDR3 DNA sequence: TGCGCCAGCAGCCCCTATGTCGGGACAGCTGGAAACACCATATATTTT. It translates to CASSPYVGTAGNTIYF.

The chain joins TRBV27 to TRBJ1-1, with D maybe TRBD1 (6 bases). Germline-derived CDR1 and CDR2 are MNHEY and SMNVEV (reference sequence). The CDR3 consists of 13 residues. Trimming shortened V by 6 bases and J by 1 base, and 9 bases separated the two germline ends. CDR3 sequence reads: CASSLTGNTEAFF. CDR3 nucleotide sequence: TGTGCCAGCAGCCTGACAGGGAACACTGAAGCTTTCTTT.

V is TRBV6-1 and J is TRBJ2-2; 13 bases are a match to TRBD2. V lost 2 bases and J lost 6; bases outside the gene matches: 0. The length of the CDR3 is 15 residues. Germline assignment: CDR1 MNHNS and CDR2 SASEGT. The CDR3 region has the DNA TGTGCCAGCAGTGAAACTAGCGGGGGGGCCGGGGAGCTGTTTTTT. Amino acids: CASSETSGGAGELFF.

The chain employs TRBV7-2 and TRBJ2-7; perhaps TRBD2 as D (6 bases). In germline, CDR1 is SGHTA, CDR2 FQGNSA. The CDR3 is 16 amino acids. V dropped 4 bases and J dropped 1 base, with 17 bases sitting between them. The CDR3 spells CASSSSGEPSSYEQYF. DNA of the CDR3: TGTGCCAGCAGCTCTTCGGGGGAGCCTTCATCCTACGAGCAGTACTTC. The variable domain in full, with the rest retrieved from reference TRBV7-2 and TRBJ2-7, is GAGVSQSPSNKVTEKGKDVELRCDPISGHTALYWYRQSLGQGLEFLIYFQGNSAPDKSGLPSDRFSAERTGGSVSTLTIQRTQQEDSAVYLCASSSSGEPSSYEQYFGPGTRLTVT.

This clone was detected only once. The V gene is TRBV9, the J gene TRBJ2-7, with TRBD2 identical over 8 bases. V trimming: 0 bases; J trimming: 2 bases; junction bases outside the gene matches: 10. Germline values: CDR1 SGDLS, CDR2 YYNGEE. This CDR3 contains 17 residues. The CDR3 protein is CASSVGDGGAIPYEQYF. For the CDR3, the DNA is TGTGCCAGCAGCGTAGGGGACGGGGGGGCTATCCCCTACGAGCAGTACTTC.